These 3 T cell receptor beta chains share one sample of origin, sequenced in a study of beta chain features in type 1 diabetes. Whole-study findings and limits: TCRB CDR3 length was moderately but significantly reduced in all four CD4+ subsets of Type 1 diabetes patients.

Expressed TCRB transcripts were sequenced, since all the RNA that had been isolated was reverse transcribed. The assay was immunoSEQ multiplex PCR, and TCRdb's table has in-frame clones only and misses some. The table lists 300,000 or so clones, around 9.3% of them singletons, with approximately 1% in the top ten. The antigens these receptors bind are not known. Sequenced material: central memory CD4+ T cells from blood. Receptor source: a man aged 25-40 years with type 1 diabetes.

This clone was seen at least ten times. The rearrangement uses TRBV7-2 and TRBJ1-4; TRBD1 aligns across 7 bases. With 3 bases clipped from V and 8 bases from J, the junction kept 6 bases outside the gene matches. This CDR3 contains 14 residues. Germline loops: CDR1 SGHTA, CDR2 FQGNSA. CDR3 region: CASSLTGFREKLFF. CDR3 nucleotide sequence: TGTGCCAGCAGCTTGACAGGGTTTCGCGAAAAACTGTTTTTT.

The V and J genes are TRBV5-4 and TRBJ2-6; TRBD1 is a possible D gene (5 bases). This CDR3 has 16 residues. Germline V gene sequence: CDR1 SGHNT, CDR2 YYREEE (reference sequence). Trimming cost V 4 bases and J 3 bases, with 14 bases left between them. The CDR3 DNA is TGTGCCAGCAGCACGTTGCAGGGTGTTGGGGCCAACGTCCTGACTTTC. This translates into CASSTLQGVGANVLTF.

This clone was seen many times. The V gene is TRBV6-5, the J gene TRBJ1-2; 8 bases are a match to TRBD1. The V gene's germline CDR1 is MNHEY and CDR2 SVGAGI. The J segment lost 8 bases and the V segment lost 6 bases, leaving 11 bases of the junction unmatched. This CDR3 contains 14 residues. CDR3 residues: CASSAPGQGKGYTF. The CDR3 DNA reads as TGTGCCAGCAGCGCCCCCGGACAGGGAAAAGGCTACACCTTC.